The 7 T cell receptor beta chains given below trace back to one sample, sequenced in a study of cytomegalovirus exposure and HLA in healthy donors. In the PCR, 60 Vbeta and 13 Jbeta primers were used. Assay: immunoSEQ multiplex PCR; the TCRdb copy retains only in-frame clones and omits some. The sample consists of 210,000 or so clones, about 80% of them appearing once. Sequenced sample: PBMCs. The receptors stem from a girl between 10 and 17 years old in good health and CMV-seronegative.

V and J are TRBV27 and TRBJ2-7; TRBD1 matches at 9 bases. Unmatched junction bases numbered 3, after V lost 3 bases and J lost 3 bases. The CDR3 extends over 14 amino acids. The germline CDR1 and CDR2 sequences are MNHEY and SMNVEV (reference sequence). The CDR3 sequence is CASSFTGGFYEQYF. The CDR3 DNA reads TGTGCCAGCAGTTTCACAGGGGGCTTCTACGAGCAGTACTTC.

This chain uses TRBV9 with TRBJ2-7, with 7 bases identical to TRBD2. The CDR3 runs 17 residues. V lost 2 bases and J lost 3; bases outside the gene matches: 14. The germline CDR1 and CDR2 sequences are SGDLS and YYNGEE. The CDR3, as DNA: TGTGCCAGCAGCGTTGATCTCGTAGCGGGTTGGGTCTACGAGCAGTACTTC. Translated, it gives CASSVDLVAGWVYEQYF.

This sequence joins TRBV15 and TRBJ2-7, with 9 bases that match TRBD1. The CDR3 totals 15 residues. V lost 6 bases, J lost 4 bases, and 10 bases stayed unmatched. CDR1 is LNHNV and CDR2 is YYDKDF in the germline V gene (reference sequence). CDR3 residues: CATSKSRDRVYEQYF. The CDR3 DNA sequence: TGTGCCACCAGTAAGTCCCGGGACAGGGTTTACGAGCAGTACTTC.

The V call is TRBV28, the J call TRBJ2-7; 7 positions match TRBD1. V was clipped by 6 bases and J by 3 bases; unmatched bases: 5. Per the germline V gene, CDR1 is MDHEN and CDR2 is SYDVKM. This CDR3 comprises 13 residues. The CDR3 loop reads CASRQGSDYEQYF. The CDR3 nucleotides read TGTGCCAGCAGACAGGGGTCCGACTACGAGCAGTACTTC.

There are a few counts of this clone. This chain links TRBV6-5 with TRBJ1-2, with a weak D call TRBD1 (6 bases). The ends were cut back, 4 bases at V and 4 bases at J, with 10 bases in the middle. The CDR3 totals 13 residues. CDR1 is MNHEY and CDR2 is SVGAGI in the germline V gene. DNA of the CDR3: TGTGCCAGCAGTTTTCAGGGGTCCTATGGCTACACCTTC. Translation: CASSFQGSYGYTF.

This clone came up a few times. V is TRBV6-5 and J is TRBJ1-1; D gene uncertain. V was trimmed by 7 bases and J by 4 bases, leaving 13 bases between them. Germline V gene data show CDR1 as MNHEY and CDR2 as SVGAGI. This CDR3 region has 13 residues. CDR3 nucleotide sequence: TGTGCCAGCATTCTTATCGGGAGCACTGAAGCTTTCTTT. Translating gives CASILIGSTEAFF.

This chain connects TRBV5-1 to TRBJ2-1; 8 bases align to TRBD1. The ends lost 0 bases at V and 7 bases at J; junction bases unmatched: 6. The CDR3 is 15 residues long. Looked up from germline, CDR1 is SGHRS and CDR2 is YFSETQ. The DNA of the CDR3 is TGCGCCAGCAGCTTGGTGGCAGGGGGCAAGAATGAGCAGTTCTTC. Translation: CASSLVAGGKNEQFF.